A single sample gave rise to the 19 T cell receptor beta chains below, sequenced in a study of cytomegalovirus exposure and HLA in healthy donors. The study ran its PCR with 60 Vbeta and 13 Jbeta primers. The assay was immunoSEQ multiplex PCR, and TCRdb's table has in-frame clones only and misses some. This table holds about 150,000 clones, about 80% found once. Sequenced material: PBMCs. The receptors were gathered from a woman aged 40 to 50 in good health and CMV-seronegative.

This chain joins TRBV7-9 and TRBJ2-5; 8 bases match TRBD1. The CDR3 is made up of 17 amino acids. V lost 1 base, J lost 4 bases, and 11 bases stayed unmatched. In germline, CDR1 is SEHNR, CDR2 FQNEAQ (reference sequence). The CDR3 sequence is CASSLGGVTGGGETQYF. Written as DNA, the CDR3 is TGTGCCAGCAGCTTAGGAGGCGTAACAGGGGGTGGAGAGACCCAGTACTTC.

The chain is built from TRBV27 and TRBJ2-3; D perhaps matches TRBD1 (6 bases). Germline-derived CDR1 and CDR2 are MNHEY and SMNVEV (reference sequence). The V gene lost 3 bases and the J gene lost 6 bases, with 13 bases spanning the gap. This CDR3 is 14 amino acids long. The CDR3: CASSFRQEADTQYF. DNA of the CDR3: TGTGCCAGCAGTTTCAGACAGGAGGCGGATACGCAGTATTTT.

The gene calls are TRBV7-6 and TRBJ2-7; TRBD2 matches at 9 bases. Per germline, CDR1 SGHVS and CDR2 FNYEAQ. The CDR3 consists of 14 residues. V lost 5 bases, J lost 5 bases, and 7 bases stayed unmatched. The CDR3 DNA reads TGTGCCAGCAGCCCTCTAGCGGGACGCCACGAGCAGTACTTC. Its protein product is CASSPLAGRHEQYF.

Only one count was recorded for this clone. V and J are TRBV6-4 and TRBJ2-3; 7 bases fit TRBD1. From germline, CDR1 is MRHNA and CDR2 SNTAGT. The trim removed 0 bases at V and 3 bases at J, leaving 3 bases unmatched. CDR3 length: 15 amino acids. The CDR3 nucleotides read TGTGCCAGCAGTGACTCTAGGGGGCAGACAGATACGCAGTATTTT. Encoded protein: CASSDSRGQTDTQYF.

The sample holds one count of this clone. Here the CDR3 reads CAIQGGSSTEAFF. In nucleotides, the CDR3 is TGTGCCATCCAGGGTGGGTCGTCCACTGAAGCTTTCTTT. The V call is TRBV6-5, the J call TRBJ1-1; D might be TRBD1 (5 bases). Germline CDR1 is MNHEY and CDR2 is SVGAGI. The V end lost 10 bases, the J end lost 4 bases, and 16 bases lay between the germline ends. The CDR3 has 13 residues.

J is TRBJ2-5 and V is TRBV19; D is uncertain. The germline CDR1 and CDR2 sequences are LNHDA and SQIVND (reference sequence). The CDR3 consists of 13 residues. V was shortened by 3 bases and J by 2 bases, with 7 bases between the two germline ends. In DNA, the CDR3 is TGTGCCAGTAGTATCCAGTTACAAGAGACCCAGTACTTC. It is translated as CASSIQLQETQYF. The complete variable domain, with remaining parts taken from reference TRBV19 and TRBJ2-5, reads DGGITQSPKYLFRKEGQNVTLSCEQNLNHDAMYWYRQDPGQGLRLIYYSQIVNDFQKGDIAEGYSVSREKKESFPLTVTSAQKNPTAFYLCASSIQLQETQYFGPGTRLLVL.

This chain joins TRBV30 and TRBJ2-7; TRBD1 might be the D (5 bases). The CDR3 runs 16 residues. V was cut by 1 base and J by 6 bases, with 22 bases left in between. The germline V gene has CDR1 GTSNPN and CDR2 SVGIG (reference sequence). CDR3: CAWSDYQVGAQGEQYF. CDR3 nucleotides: TGTGCCTGGAGTGATTATCAGGTTGGAGCCCAGGGCGAGCAGTACTTC.

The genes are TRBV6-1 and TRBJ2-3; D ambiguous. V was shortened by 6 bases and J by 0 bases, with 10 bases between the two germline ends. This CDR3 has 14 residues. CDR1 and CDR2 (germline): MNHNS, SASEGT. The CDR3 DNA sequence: TGTGCCAGCAGAAGAGCTCCTAGCACAGATACGCAGTATTTT. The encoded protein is CASRRAPSTDTQYF.

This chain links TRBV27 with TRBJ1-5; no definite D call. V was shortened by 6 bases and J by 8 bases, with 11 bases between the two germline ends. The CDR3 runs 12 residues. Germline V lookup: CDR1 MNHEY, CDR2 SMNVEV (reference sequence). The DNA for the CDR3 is TGTGCCAGCAGGCGGGGTTTTGAGCCCCAGCATTTT. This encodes CASRRGFEPQHF.

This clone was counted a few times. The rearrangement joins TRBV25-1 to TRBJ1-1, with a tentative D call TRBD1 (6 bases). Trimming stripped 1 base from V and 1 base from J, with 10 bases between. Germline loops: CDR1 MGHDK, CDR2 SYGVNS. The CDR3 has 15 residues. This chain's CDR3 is CASSELVQGNTEAFF. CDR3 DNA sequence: TGTGCCAGCAGTGAATTGGTACAGGGGAACACTGAAGCTTTCTTT. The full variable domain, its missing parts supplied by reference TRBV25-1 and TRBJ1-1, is EADIYQTPRYLVIGTGKKITLECSQTMGHDKMYWYQQDPGMELHLIHYSYGVNSTEKGDLSSESTVSRIRTEHFPLTLESARPSHTSQYLCASSELVQGNTEAFFGQGTRLTVV.

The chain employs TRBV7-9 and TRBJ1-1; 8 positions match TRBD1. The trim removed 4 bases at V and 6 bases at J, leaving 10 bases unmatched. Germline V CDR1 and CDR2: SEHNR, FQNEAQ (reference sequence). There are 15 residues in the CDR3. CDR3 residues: CASSSPAGQGPEAFF. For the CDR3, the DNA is TGTGCCAGCAGCTCTCCCGCCGGACAGGGCCCTGAAGCTTTCTTT. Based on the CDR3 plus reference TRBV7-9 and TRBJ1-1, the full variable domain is DTGVSQNPRHKITKRGQNVTFRCDPISEHNRLYWYRQTLGQGPEFLTYFQNEAQLEKSRLLSDRFSAERPKGSFSTLEIQRTEQGDSAMYLCASSSPAGQGPEAFFGQGTRLTVV.

CDR3 nucleotides: TGCGCCAGCAGTGAGTCGAGAGGGAGGGCCGCCACAGATACGCAGTATTTT. Its protein is CASSESRGRAATDTQYF. The chain has TRBV10-1 and TRBJ2-3; TRBD2 matches 7 bases. This CDR3 has 17 amino acids. Germline values: CDR1 WNHNN, CDR2 SYGVQD (reference sequence). V lost 0 bases to trimming and J lost 2 bases; unmatched junction nucleotides: 8.

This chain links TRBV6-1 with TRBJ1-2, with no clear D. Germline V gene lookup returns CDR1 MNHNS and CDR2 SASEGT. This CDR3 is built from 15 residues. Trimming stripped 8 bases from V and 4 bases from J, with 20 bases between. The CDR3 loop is CASSEWGGLTYGYTF. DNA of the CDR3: TGTGCCAGCTCCGAGTGGGGTGGACTGACCTATGGCTACACCTTC.

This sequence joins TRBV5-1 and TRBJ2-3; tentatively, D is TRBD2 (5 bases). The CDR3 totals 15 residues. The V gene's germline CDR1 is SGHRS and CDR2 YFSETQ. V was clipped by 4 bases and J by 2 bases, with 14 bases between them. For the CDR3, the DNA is TGCGCCAGCAGCCCCTCCGACGGGAACACAGATACGCAGTATTTT. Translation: CASSPSDGNTDTQYF.

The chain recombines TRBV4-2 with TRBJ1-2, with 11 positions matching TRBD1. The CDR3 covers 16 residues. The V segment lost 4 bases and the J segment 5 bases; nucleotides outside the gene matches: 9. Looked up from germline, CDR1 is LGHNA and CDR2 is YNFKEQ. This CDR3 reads CASSPNTGTGGYGYTF. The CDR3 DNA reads TGTGCCAGCAGCCCGAATACCGGGACAGGGGGTTATGGCTACACCTTC.

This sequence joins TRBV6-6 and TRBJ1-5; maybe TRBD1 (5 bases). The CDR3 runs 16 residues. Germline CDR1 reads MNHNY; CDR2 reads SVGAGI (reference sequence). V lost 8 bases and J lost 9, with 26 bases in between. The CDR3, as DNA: TGTGCCAGCCGTGGGAATGGTGACAGAGCGACGGGGCCCCAGCATTTT. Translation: CASRGNGDRATGPQHF.

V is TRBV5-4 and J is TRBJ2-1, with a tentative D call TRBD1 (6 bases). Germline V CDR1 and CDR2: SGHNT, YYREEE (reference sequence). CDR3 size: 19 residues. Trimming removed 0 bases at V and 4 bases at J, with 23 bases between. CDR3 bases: TGTGCCAGCAGCTTGGGAAGGGAAAGTTGGCGAGGGGGTTACAATGAGCAGTTCTTC. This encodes CASSLGRESWRGGYNEQFF. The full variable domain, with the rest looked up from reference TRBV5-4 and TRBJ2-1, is ETGVTQSPTHLIKTRGQQVTLRCSSQSGHNTVSWYQQALGQGPQFIFQYYREEENGRGNFPPRFSGLQFPNYSSELNVNALELDDSALYLCASSLGRESWRGGYNEQFFGPGTRLTVL.

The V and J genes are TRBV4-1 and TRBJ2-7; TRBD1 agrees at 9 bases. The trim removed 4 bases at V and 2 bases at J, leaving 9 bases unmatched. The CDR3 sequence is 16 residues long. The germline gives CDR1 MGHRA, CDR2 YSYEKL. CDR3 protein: CASSPQTGTGPYEQYF. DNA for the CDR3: TGCGCCAGCAGCCCTCAAACCGGGACAGGGCCCTACGAGCAGTACTTC.

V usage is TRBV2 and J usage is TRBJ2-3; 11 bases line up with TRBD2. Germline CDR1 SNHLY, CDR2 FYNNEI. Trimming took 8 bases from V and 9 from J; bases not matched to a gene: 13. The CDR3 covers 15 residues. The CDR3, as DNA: TGTGCCAGCTCCTCCGGGGCTAGCGGGGGGCCAACGCAGTATTTT. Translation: CASSSGASGGPTQYF.